The source of this TCR beta chain is a study of PD-1 blockade in classical Hodgkin lymphoma. The protocol was immunoSEQ multiplex PCR, while the TCRdb copy is restricted to in-frame clones and leaves out a portion. The repertoire holds 17,000 or so clones, with around 81% as singletons. Study observations and caveats: Exclusion was applied to patients who started nivolumab under 1 year after ASCT. Nothing has yet pinned down what causes the repertoire differences, possibly disease activity or prior therapy.

All trial patients relapsed after autologous stem cell transplantation. Magnetic negative selection of thawed PBMCs was the method by which CD4+ T cells were purified. Comments on this clone: Its antigen is not known.

Germline-derived CDR1 and CDR2 are SGHNT and YYREEE (reference sequence). The ends were cut back, 2 bases at V and 0 bases at J, with 8 bases in the middle. This CDR3 is 14 amino acids long. The V call is TRBV5-4, the J call TRBJ1-1; D uncertain. The sample here was CD4+ T cells from blood, taken at baseline. This sequence originates from a human donor with classical Hodgkin lymphoma. This CDR3 reads CASSLTRLNTEAFF. CDR3 DNA sequence: TGTGCCAGCAGCTTAACACGGCTGAACACTGAAGCTTTCTTT.